Included here is one T cell receptor (beta chain) sequence, with context. The antigen remains unidentified. Researchers ran the PCR with 60 Vbeta and 13 Jbeta primers. Authors' processing steps: There were about 80 million unique TCR beta chains by a later count, and around 10 million of them were shared. Profiled with immunoSEQ multiplex PCR; TCRdb holds only in-frame clones, not every one. D and trimming come from the DNA, and the V and J calls and clone size come from that table. The table includes 150,000 to 200,000 clones, around four fifths detected once. This entry belongs to a study of cytomegalovirus exposure and HLA in healthy donors. Study summary: Genotyping of about 400 donors showed that 70% to 90% belonged to the Caucasian-associated ancestry cluster. Study results and caveats: CMV serostatus stood as the only immune exposure information on hand. Of the V segments, some could not be distinguished, including TRBV6-2 and TRBV6-3, and were excluded.

Per germline, CDR1 SGHTA and CDR2 FQGNSA. Trimming took 5 bases from V and 4 from J; bases not matched to a gene: 7. The CDR3 extends over 14 amino acids. The sequencing input was PBMCs. This chain uses TRBV7-2 with TRBJ1-2; 7 positions match TRBD1. The source is a girl between 10 and 17 years old in good health and CMV-seropositive. The CDR3: CASSPDRTSYGYTF. For the CDR3, the DNA is TGTGCCAGCAGCCCGGACAGGACAAGCTATGGCTACACCTTC.